This T cell receptor (beta chain) was captured by sequencing in a study of T-cell memory formation after mild COVID-19. About the study: The study found TCR clusters largely donor specific. Study findings and constraints: Chiefly within CM and EM were the contracting CD4+ clones; CD8+ ones were within EMRA.

One entry per CDR3 protein, called by TCRdb with MiXCR from the 5' RACE reads. The sample records approximately 48,000 distinct CDR3 sequences, 7% to 8% being singletons. CDR1 SGHRS and CDR2 YFSETQ come from the germline V gene. V shed 1 base and J 4 bases; nucleotides not matched to a gene: 6. The CDR3 extends over 17 amino acids. A note on this clonotype: As yet, its antigen is unknown.

The genes are TRBV5-1 and TRBJ2-2, with TRBD2 matching over 11 bases. What was sequenced was PBMCs or a T cell subset sorted from them (not recorded which). The receptor comes from a man aged 18 to 30 who had mild COVID-19 (a few samples of this study predate the infection). Cell type and time point are not known. CDR3 in DNA: TGCGCCAGCAGCTTGCGTCTAGCGGGGGGATCCACCGGGGAGCTGTTTTTT. Amino acids: CASSLRLAGGSTGELFF.